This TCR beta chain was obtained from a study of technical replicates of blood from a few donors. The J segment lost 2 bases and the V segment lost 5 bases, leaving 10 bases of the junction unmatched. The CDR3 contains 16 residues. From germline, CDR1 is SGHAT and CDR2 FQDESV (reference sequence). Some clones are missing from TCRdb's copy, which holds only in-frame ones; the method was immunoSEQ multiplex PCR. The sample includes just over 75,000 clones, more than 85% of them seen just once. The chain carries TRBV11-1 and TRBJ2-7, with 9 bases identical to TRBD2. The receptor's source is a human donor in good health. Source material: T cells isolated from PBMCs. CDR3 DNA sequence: TGTGCCAGCAGCCCTGGACTAGCGCCAACACCCTACGAGCAGTACTTC. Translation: CASSPGLAPTPYEQYF.